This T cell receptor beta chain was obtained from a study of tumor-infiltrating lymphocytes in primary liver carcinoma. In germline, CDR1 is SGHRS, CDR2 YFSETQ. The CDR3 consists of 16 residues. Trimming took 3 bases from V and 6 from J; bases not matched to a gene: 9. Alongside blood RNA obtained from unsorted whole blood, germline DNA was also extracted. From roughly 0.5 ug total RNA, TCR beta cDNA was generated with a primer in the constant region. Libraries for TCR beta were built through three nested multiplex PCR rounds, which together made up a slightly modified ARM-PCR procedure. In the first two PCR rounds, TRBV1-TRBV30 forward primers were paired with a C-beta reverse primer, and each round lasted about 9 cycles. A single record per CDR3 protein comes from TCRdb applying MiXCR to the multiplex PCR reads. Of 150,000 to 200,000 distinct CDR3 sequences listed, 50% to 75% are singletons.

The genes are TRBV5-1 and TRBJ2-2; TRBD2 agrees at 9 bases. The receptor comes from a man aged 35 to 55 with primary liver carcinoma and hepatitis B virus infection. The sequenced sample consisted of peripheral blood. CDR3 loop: CASSYSSGISAGELFF. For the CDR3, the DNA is TGCGCCAGCAGCTATTCTAGCGGGATATCCGCCGGGGAGCTGTTTTTT.